These 29 T cell receptor beta chains were all obtained from the same sample, sequenced in a study of T-cell reconstitution after alpha-beta-depleted transplantation in children. Unique molecular identifiers were incorporated during preparation of the TCRbeta library. TCRdb recomputed calls from the PCR reads with MiXCR, one row per CDR3 protein. The table lists 97,000 or so distinct CDR3 sequences, around 6% of them singletons, with 6% to 7% in the top ten. The sequenced sample was PBMCs, mostly from graft donor cells, obtained 60 days after TCRalphabeta/CD19-depleted stem cell transplant. The receptors were sampled from a female patient aged 2-9 years who had a stem cell transplant for Fanconi anemia, so the T cells may come from the graft donor.

The chain couples TRBV3-1 to TRBJ2-2; D assignment may be TRBD1 or TRBD2 (5 bases each). In germline, CDR1 is LGHDT, CDR2 YNNKEL (reference sequence). V shed 4 bases and J shed 2 bases, with 8 bases lying between them. CDR3 size: 14 residues. The CDR3 spells CASSPGANTGELFF. CDR3 bases: TGTGCCAGCAGCCCCGGGGCAAACACCGGGGAGCTGTTTTTT.

The J gene is TRBJ2-5, the V gene TRBV14; the match to TRBD2 covers 9 bases. V trimming: 4 bases; J trimming: 4 bases; junction bases outside the gene matches: 13. Germline CDR1 SGHDN, CDR2 FVKESK. This CDR3 is built from 17 residues. The CDR3 coding sequence is TGTGCCAGCAGCCGGCGGGAGGGCCTTTTCTTCCGAGAGACCCAGTACTTC. It specifies CASSRREGLFFRETQYF.

The chain employs TRBV20-1 and TRBJ2-7; the D gene is possibly TRBD2 (5 bases). V lost 5 bases, J lost 0 bases, and 20 bases lay in between. The germline CDR1 and CDR2 sequences are DFQATT and SNEGSKA (reference sequence). CDR3 size: 16 residues. CDR3 residues: CSAVRTFLTVSYEQYF. CDR3 in DNA: TGCAGTGCTGTGCGGACTTTTTTGACCGTCTCCTACGAGCAGTACTTC.

This chain joins TRBV5-1 and TRBJ2-5; 12 bases are a match to TRBD2. The CDR3 extends over 17 amino acids. Looked up from germline, CDR1 is SGHRS and CDR2 is YFSETQ. Unmatched junction bases numbered 18, after V lost 10 bases and J lost 5 bases. Here the CDR3 reads CASRPILAGGILETQYF. CDR3 bases: TGCGCCTCACGACCAATACTAGCGGGAGGTATCTTGGAGACCCAGTACTTC. The complete variable domain, with remaining parts taken from reference TRBV5-1 and TRBJ2-5, reads KAGVTQTPRYLIKTRGQQVTLSCSPISGHRSVSWYQQTPGQGLQFLFEYFSETQRNKGNFPGRFSGRQFSNSRSEMNVSTLELGDSALYLCASRPILAGGILETQYFGPGTRLLVL.

V and J are TRBV18 and TRBJ2-7, with TRBD1 matching 9 bases. V shed 3 bases and J 5 bases; nucleotides not matched to a gene: 14. Germline CDR1 KGHSH, CDR2 LQKENI. CDR3 length equals 17 residues. As DNA, the CDR3 is TGTGCCAGCTCACCTTTTGGCCCGGGACAGGGAAATAACGAGCAGTACTTC. Its protein is CASSPFGPGQGNNEQYF. Based on the CDR3 plus reference TRBV18 and TRBJ2-7, the full variable domain is NAGVMQNPRHLVRRRGQEARLRCSPMKGHSHVYWYRQLPEEGLKFMVYLQKENIIDESGMPKERFSAEFPKEGPSILRIQQVVRGDSAAYFCASSPFGPGQGNNEQYFGPGTRLTVT.

There are many counts of this clonotype. The chain combines TRBV6-2 or TRBV6-3 with TRBJ2-3, with 9 bases that match TRBD2. This CDR3 contains 14 residues. Germline V gene data show CDR1 as MNHEY and CDR2 as SVGEGT. V trimming: 6 bases; J trimming: 3 bases; junction bases outside the gene matches: 4. DNA of the CDR3: TGTGCCAGCAGGCGGGGGGGCGGAACAGATACGCAGTATTTT. It is translated as CASRRGGGTDTQYF.

This clonotype was observed many times. The V call is TRBV6-4, the J call TRBJ2-1; TRBD2 agrees at 11 bases. The CDR3 has 20 residues. Germline trimming cut 6 bases from V and 2 bases from J; bases unmatched to any gene: 18. Germline lookup yields CDR1 MRHNA and CDR2 SNTAGT. In nucleotides, the CDR3 is TGTGCCAGCAGCTCCGAGACTAGCGGGGAGTTAATTCAAGCCTACAATGAGCAGTTCTTC. This encodes CASSSETSGELIQAYNEQFF.

Many counts were recorded for this clonotype. The chain links TRBV7-9 to TRBJ2-7, with 7 positions matching TRBD2. The CDR3 consists of 15 residues. Per the germline V gene, CDR1 is SEHNR and CDR2 is FQNEAQ (reference sequence). After removal of 1 base from V and 3 bases from J, the junction contained 6 bases not matched to a gene. The DNA for the CDR3 is TGTGCCAGCAGCTTAGGCACTAGCGATTACTACGAGCAGTACTTC. This translates into CASSLGTSDYYEQYF.

In this sample, this clonotype turned up many times. The V gene is TRBV21-1, the J gene TRBJ2-7; TRBD1 reflects the table's D call only, with no check against the DNA. TRBV21-1 is an annotated pseudogene. The CDR3 consists of 16 residues. This CDR3 is CASRIRGRQGAYEQYF. The CDR3 DNA sequence: TGTGCCAGCAGGATCAGGGGGAGACAGGGGGCCTACGAGCAGTACTTC.

This clonotype was found a few times. The rearrangement uses TRBV21-1 and TRBJ2-2; the table's D call of TRBD2 was not tested on the DNA. TRBV21-1 is a documented pseudogene. This CDR3 spans 17 amino acids. In DNA, the CDR3 is TGTGCCAGCAGCAAAAGTCAGGCGGGAAGTACCACCGGGGAGCTGTTTTTT. Its translation is CASSKSQAGSTTGELFF.

The sample holds many counts of this clonotype. This chain links TRBV28 with TRBJ2-1; D is possibly TRBD1 or TRBD2 (6 bases each). V was trimmed by 2 bases and J by 8 bases, leaving 13 bases between them. The CDR3 is made up of 14 amino acids. CDR1 MDHEN and CDR2 SYDVKM come from the germline V gene. The CDR3 DNA reads as TGTGCCAGCAGTTTAGGGCGGAGGGGGTATGAGCAGTTCTTC. The encoded protein is CASSLGRRGYEQFF.

This clonotype was observed a handful of times. The J gene is TRBJ1-4, the V gene TRBV5-1; D is perhaps TRBD1 (5 bases). The ends were cut back, 2 bases at V and 6 bases at J, with 11 bases in the middle. Germline V gene data show CDR1 as SGHRS and CDR2 as YFSETQ. The CDR3 covers 14 residues. For the CDR3, the DNA is TGCGCCAGCAGCTTCGAACTGGGGGATGAAAAACTGTTTTTT. Amino acids: CASSFELGDEKLFF.

This clonotype has ten or more counts. J is TRBJ2-7 and V is TRBV6-2 or TRBV6-3; D may be TRBD1 (6 bases). The CDR3 consists of 11 residues. V was trimmed by 8 bases and J by 3 bases, leaving 8 bases between them. Germline loops: CDR1 MNHEY, CDR2 SVGEGT. The DNA of the CDR3 is TGTGCCAGCCAACAGGGCTACGAGCAGTACTTC. This sequence encodes CASQQGYEQYF.

This clonotype was observed at least ten times. The rearrangement links TRBV5-1 to TRBJ2-2; TRBD2 might be the D (5 bases). Trimming took off 4 bases at V and 7 bases at J, with 11 bases between the two ends. Looked up from germline, CDR1 is SGHRS and CDR2 is YFSETQ. This CDR3 region has 13 residues. For the CDR3, the DNA is TGCGCCAGCAGCACCGGACTCGTCGGGGAGCTGTTTTTT. Translated, it gives CASSTGLVGELFF.

This clonotype showed up many times. The chain is built from TRBV5-1 and TRBJ2-7, with D perhaps TRBD2 (6 bases). This CDR3 region has 15 residues. Germline V gene sequence: CDR1 SGHRS, CDR2 YFSETQ. The germline V and J ends were trimmed by 4 bases and 0 bases, with 14 bases remaining between them. The CDR3 nucleotides read TGCGCCAGCAGCCCCCCGACGGGACTCTCCTACGAGCAGTACTTC. Translating gives CASSPPTGLSYEQYF.

This clonotype came up many times. This chain joins TRBV30 and TRBJ1-2; D is ambiguous. V was trimmed by 4 bases and J by 8 bases, leaving 20 bases between them. The CDR3 is 14 amino acids. Germline V CDR1 and CDR2: GTSNPN, SVGIG (reference sequence). The CDR3 sequence: CAWTGASAMGGYTF. CDR3 nucleotides: TGTGCCTGGACCGGCGCCAGTGCAATGGGCGGCTACACCTTC.

This chain joins TRBV25-1 and TRBJ1-6; tentatively, D is TRBD1 (5 bases). The germline CDR1 and CDR2 sequences are MGHDK and SYGVNS. Trimming left V 6 bases short and J 0 bases short, with 21 bases between. The CDR3 is 19 amino acids. The CDR3 coding sequence is TGTGCCAGCAGCGACAAGGTACCGGGACGGAGCTCCTATAATTCACCCCTCCACTTT. This codes for CASSDKVPGRSSYNSPLHF. The full variable domain, with the rest looked up from reference TRBV25-1 and TRBJ1-6, is EADIYQTPRYLVIGTGKKITLECSQTMGHDKMYWYQQDPGMELHLIHYSYGVNSTEKGDLSSESTVSRIRTEHFPLTLESARPSHTSQYLCASSDKVPGRSSYNSPLHFGNGTRLTVT.

This clonotype was recorded many times. The CDR3 sequence is CATSGGAGGGPYEQYF. CDR3 DNA sequence: TGTGCCACCAGTGGAGGGGCGGGAGGAGGACCCTACGAGCAGTACTTC. The rearrangement links TRBV24-1 to TRBJ2-7, with TRBD2 identical over 8 bases. Looked up from germline, CDR1 is KGHDR and CDR2 is SFDVKD. The trim removed 5 bases at V and 2 bases at J, leaving 10 bases unmatched. This CDR3 contains 16 residues.

The sample holds many counts of this clonotype. This chain uses TRBV12-3 or TRBV12-4 with TRBJ1-4; TRBD1 matches at 11 bases. After removal of 6 bases from V and 7 bases from J, the junction contained 4 bases not matched to a gene. The CDR3 length is 14 residues. This CDR3 is CASSRTGGGEKLFF. The CDR3 DNA is TGTGCCAGCAGCCGGACAGGGGGCGGTGAAAAACTGTTTTTT.

This clonotype came up a few times. The chain links TRBV6-2 or TRBV6-3 to TRBJ2-7, with 8 bases lining up with TRBD1. Germline CDR1 MNHEY, CDR2 SVGEGT. This CDR3 is 17 amino acids long. The V gene end was trimmed by 5 bases and the J gene end by 4 bases; junction bases not matched to a gene: 16. CDR3 region: CASSIRPLQGATYEQYF. The CDR3 DNA reads TGTGCCAGCAGTATCCGCCCCCTTCAGGGGGCTACGTACGAGCAGTACTTC.

This clonotype showed up just a few times. The gene calls are TRBV6-5 and TRBJ2-3; D may be TRBD1 or TRBD2 (5 bases each). Germline values: CDR1 MNHEY, CDR2 SVGAGI. Trimming left V 0 bases short and J 2 bases short, with 12 bases between. This CDR3 is built from 16 residues. CDR3 nucleotide sequence: TGTGCCAGCAGTTACTCGGGACCCCCCATCACAGATACGCAGTATTTT. Translated, it gives CASSYSGPPITDTQYF.

This chain joins TRBV5-1 and TRBJ2-6, with D perhaps TRBD1 or TRBD2 (5 bases each). Germline CDR1 SGHRS, CDR2 YFSETQ. The CDR3 has 17 residues. V lost 4 bases, J lost 0 bases, and 14 bases lay in between. Written as DNA, the CDR3 is TGCGCCAGCAGCGACCGGGACGCACACTCTGGGGCCAACGTCCTGACTTTC. This sequence encodes CASSDRDAHSGANVLTF.

The table lists this clonotype with many counts. V is TRBV28 and J is TRBJ2-7; TRBD1 aligns across 9 bases. Germline lookup yields CDR1 MDHEN and CDR2 SYDVKM. The CDR3 length is 13 residues. V shed 7 bases, J shed 7 bases, and the junction held 8 bases outside the gene matches. The CDR3 loop reads CASTLGQGREQYF. The CDR3 DNA sequence: TGTGCCAGCACCCTAGGACAGGGGAGAGAGCAGTACTTC.

The table lists this clonotype with many counts. The CDR3 region is CASTGLAGADSVYEQYF. CDR3 nucleotides: TGTGCCAGCACTGGACTAGCGGGAGCAGATTCTGTCTACGAGCAGTACTTC. V is TRBV21-1 and J is TRBJ2-7; the DNA was not compared with TRBD2, the D call given in the table. TRBV21-1 is designated a pseudogene. The length of the CDR3 is 17 residues.

This clonotype was observed many times. The chain has TRBV29-1 and TRBJ1-1; D might be TRBD1 (5 bases). Germline V gene sequence: CDR1 SQVTM, CDR2 ANQGSEA. This CDR3 contains 15 residues. The V and J ends lost 3 bases and 7 bases respectively, with 21 bases between them. The CDR3 coding sequence is TGCAGCGTTGAGCCCCCTGCCCTTTGGGGGTTTGAAGCTTTCTTT. The encoded protein is CSVEPPALWGFEAFF.

This clonotype was seen many times. This sequence joins TRBV27 and TRBJ2-7; 9 bases match TRBD2. Germline CDR1 reads MNHEY; CDR2 reads SMNVEV (reference sequence). V gave up 3 bases and J gave up 5 bases; unmatched junction bases: 8. The CDR3 has 15 residues. The CDR3 DNA is TGTGCCAGCAGTTTTCTGGCTAGCGGGGACCACGAGCAGTACTTC. Residues: CASSFLASGDHEQYF.

This clonotype was seen many times. The chain combines TRBV20-1 with TRBJ2-2; 8 nucleotides agree with TRBD2. Trimming at V came to 6 bases and at J to 4 bases, leaving 13 bases not matched to a gene. The CDR3 totals 16 residues. Per germline, CDR1 DFQATT and CDR2 SNEGSKA (reference sequence). The CDR3 region is CSARPPGGPFTGELFF. The CDR3, as DNA: TGCAGTGCGCGACCCCCGGGAGGGCCGTTCACCGGGGAGCTGTTTTTT.

In this sample, this clonotype turned up many times. The chain carries TRBV5-1 and TRBJ1-4; D possibly corresponds to TRBD1 (5 bases). Germline loops: CDR1 SGHRS, CDR2 YFSETQ. CDR3 length: 14 residues. The V end was cut by 2 bases, the J end by 8 bases, with 13 bases between. CDR3 sequence: CASSFGGNDEKLFF. CDR3 bases: TGCGCCAGCAGCTTTGGGGGGAATGACGAAAAACTGTTTTTT.

This clonotype has a count of ten or more. V usage is TRBV28 and J usage is TRBJ1-1, with 7 bases lining up with TRBD1. V lost 4 bases, J lost 4 bases, and 9 bases stayed unmatched. The CDR3 is made up of 15 amino acids. Germline CDR1 is MDHEN and CDR2 is SYDVKM. The DNA of the CDR3 is TGTGCCAGCAGTTCTCCGGGACAGCCGACCACTGAAGCTTTCTTT. It codes for CASSSPGQPTTEAFF.